These 22 T cell receptor beta chains share one sample of origin, sequenced in a study of T cells in Graves' hyperthyroidism and ophthalmopathy. The investigators amplified TCR beta CDR3 regions from RNA transcripts. HTBI primers drove first-round RT-PCR of the TCR CDR3. MiXCR, applied by TCRdb to the multiplex PCR reads, yields one record per CDR3 protein. Of under 350,000 distinct CDR3 sequences listed, approximately 22% are singletons. The sample taken for sequencing was blood. These receptors were taken from a woman aged 45-65 years with Graves' hyperthyroidism.

This clonotype was seen a handful of times. One end of the junction fails to match germline, which may point to a read error. This chain connects TRBV7-7 to TRBJ2-3, with 7 bases that match TRBD2. This CDR3 has 15 amino acids. The germline V gene encodes CDR1 SSHAT and CDR2 FNYEAQ (reference sequence). The chain's CDR3 is CASSLAAGVEDTQYF. CDR3 nucleotide sequence: TGTGCTAGCAGCTTAGCGGCGGGAGTGGAAGATACGCAGTATTTT.

A few counts support this clonotype. The rearrangement uses TRBV19 and TRBJ2-3, with D uncertain. V shed 8 bases and J shed 2 bases, with 8 bases lying between them. Per the germline V gene, CDR1 is LNHDA and CDR2 is SQIVND (reference sequence). The CDR3 runs 12 residues. The CDR3 nucleotides are TGTGCCAGTCGGGCGCCCACAGATACGCAGTATTTT. Translated: CASRAPTDTQYF.

This clonotype was observed at least ten times. The chain links TRBV18 to TRBJ1-1; 8 bases line up with TRBD1. Looked up from germline, CDR1 is KGHSH and CDR2 is LQKENI. With 4 bases clipped from V and 3 bases from J, the junction kept 7 bases outside the gene matches. The CDR3 has 15 residues. CDR3 DNA: TGTGCCAGCTCACATAGACAGGGGATAGACACTGAAGCTTTCTTT. This sequence encodes CASSHRQGIDTEAFF.

This clonotype was detected a few times. The V call is TRBV3-1, the J call TRBJ2-7; D unclear. The CDR3 has 13 residues. Trimming shortened V by 3 bases and J by 4 bases, and 10 bases separated the two germline ends. Germline-derived CDR1 and CDR2 are LGHDT and YNNKEL (reference sequence). The CDR3 loop reads CASSQLQAYEQYF. The CDR3 DNA is TGTGCCAGCAGCCAGTTGCAAGCATACGAGCAGTACTTC.

A few counts support this clonotype. The chain has TRBV19 and TRBJ2-2, with 7 nucleotides matching TRBD1. The CDR3 has 16 residues. Germline V CDR1 and CDR2: LNHDA, SQIVND (reference sequence). After removal of 8 bases from V and 4 bases from J, the junction contained 13 bases not matched to a gene. The DNA of the CDR3 is TGTGCCAGTGAGGGACAGCCTATAGGCATCACCGGGGAGCTGTTTTTT. It translates to CASEGQPIGITGELFF.

This clonotype was seen many times. The chain has TRBV5-1 and TRBJ2-1; possibly TRBD1 for D (6 bases). The germline V and J ends were trimmed by 0 bases and 5 bases, with 12 bases remaining between them. This CDR3 is 15 amino acids long. Germline values: CDR1 SGHRS, CDR2 YFSETQ. The CDR3 DNA follows: TGCGCCAGCAGCTTGGTCAGGGGAAATCACAATGAGCAGTTCTTC. As protein: CASSLVRGNHNEQFF.

This chain uses TRBV20-1 with TRBJ2-2; D is perhaps TRBD1 or TRBD2 (5 bases each). This CDR3 region has 14 residues. Germline V CDR1 and CDR2: DFQATT, SNEGSKA (reference sequence). The ends were cut back, 4 bases at V and 0 bases at J, with 9 bases in the middle. CDR3 DNA: TGCAGTGCTACGGGGCCCACGAACACCGGGGAGCTGTTTTTT. Amino acid sequence: CSATGPTNTGELFF.

This clonotype came up a few times. The chain recombines TRBV11-2 with TRBJ2-7, with D tentatively TRBD2 (6 bases). The CDR3 has 14 residues. Trimming shortened V by 4 bases and J by 8 bases, and 18 bases separated the two germline ends. Germline V lookup: CDR1 SGHAT, CDR2 FQNNGV. The chain's CDR3 is CASSSLSEGIQQYF. CDR3 sequence (DNA): TGTGCCAGCAGCTCCCTATCGGAGGGTATACAGCAGTACTTC.

This clonotype turned up a few times. This chain joins TRBV7-9 and TRBJ2-5, with 13 bases lining up with TRBD2. V lost 5 bases, J lost 6 bases, and 9 bases stayed unmatched. This CDR3 has 16 residues. Germline V lookup: CDR1 SEHNR, CDR2 FQNEAQ (reference sequence). For the CDR3, the DNA is TGTGCCAGCAGCCCGCCGGGACTAGCGGGGAGGAAGACCCAGTACTTC. This gives the protein CASSPPGLAGRKTQYF.

In this sample, this clonotype turned up many times. V gene TRBV6-1 combines with J gene TRBJ2-7; D gene uncertain. Germline V gene sequence: CDR1 MNHNS, CDR2 SASEGT. The CDR3 covers 15 residues. The germline V and J ends were trimmed by 6 bases and 0 bases, with 15 bases remaining between them. The CDR3 loop is CASRVRTESSYEQYF. The CDR3 coding sequence is TGTGCCAGCAGGGTAAGGACGGAGAGCTCCTACGAGCAGTACTTC.

This clonotype has a count of ten or more. The chain joins TRBV30 to TRBJ1-1; D gene uncertain. V lost 0 bases and J lost 5, with 16 bases in between. The CDR3 has 15 amino acids. Germline CDR1 and CDR2: GTSNPN and SVGIG (reference sequence). DNA of the CDR3: TGTGCCTGGAGTGTACCGCGGCAGTTAGTTACTGAAGCTTTCTTT. This encodes CAWSVPRQLVTEAFF. Together with reference TRBV30 and TRBJ1-1, the CDR3 gives the full variable domain: SQTIHQWPATLVQPVGSPLSLECTVEGTSNPNLYWYRQAAGRGLQLLFYSVGIGQISSEVPQNLSASRPQDRQFILSSKKLLLSDSGFYLCAWSVPRQLVTEAFFGQGTRLTVV.

J is TRBJ2-2 and V is TRBV6-5; possible D gene TRBD2, 6 bases. V gave up 0 bases and J gave up 5 bases, with 13 bases separating them. The CDR3 loop spans 16 amino acids. CDR1 is MNHEY, CDR2 SVGAGI, per germline. The CDR3, as DNA: TGTGCCAGCAGTTACTCTCCGACTAGTTTAACCGGGGAGCTGTTTTTT. Amino acid sequence: CASSYSPTSLTGELFF.

Comments on this clonotype: A much larger clone lies a single base off, so this may be a read error. The DNA of the CDR3 is TGTACCAGCAGTGACAGGGGTCGCTCCTATAATTCACCCCTCCACTTT. Translated: CTSSDRGRSYNSPLHF. The chain has TRBV2 and TRBJ1-6; 8 bases fit TRBD1. The CDR3 is 16 amino acids. Germline loops: CDR1 SNHLY, CDR2 FYNNEI.

The table lists this clonotype with many counts. Here the CDR3 DNA reads TGTGCCAGCAGCCCAACCCTGGGGAGGTCCACCGGGGAGCTGTTTTTT. This gives the protein CASSPTLGRSTGELFF. V is TRBV11-2 and J is TRBJ2-2; D might be TRBD2 (6 bases). V lost 5 bases and J lost 4, with 17 bases in between. CDR3 size: 16 residues. Germline assignment: CDR1 SGHAT and CDR2 FQNNGV.

V usage is TRBV18 and J usage is TRBJ2-4, with a possible D match to TRBD1 (6 bases). Germline-derived CDR1 and CDR2 are KGHSH and LQKENI. The V end was cut by 0 bases, the J end by 2 bases, with 8 bases between. The CDR3 covers 15 residues. The CDR3 coding sequence is TGTGCCAGCTCACCACCAACAGGGACCAAAAACATTCAGTACTTC. Translation gives CASSPPTGTKNIQYF. The whole variable domain, filled in from reference TRBV18 and TRBJ2-4, reads NAGVMQNPRHLVRRRGQEARLRCSPMKGHSHVYWYRQLPEEGLKFMVYLQKENIIDESGMPKERFSAEFPKEGPSILRIQQVVRGDSAAYFCASSPPTGTKNIQYFGAGTRLSVL.

This clonotype was detected many times. The chain joins TRBV6-2 or TRBV6-3 to TRBJ2-2; maybe TRBD1 (6 bases). This CDR3 contains 14 residues. The ends were cut back, 5 bases at V and 5 bases at J, with 12 bases in the middle. Germline V CDR1 and CDR2: MNHEY, SVGEGT. The DNA for the CDR3 is TGTGCCAGCAGTCCTGAGGGGGTTACCGGGGAGCTGTTTTTT. It is translated as CASSPEGVTGELFF.

This clonotype was observed a handful of times. The chain combines TRBV29-1 with TRBJ1-5; 10 nucleotides line up with TRBD1. V gave up 6 bases and J gave up 5 bases; unmatched junction bases: 7. The CDR3 is 14 residues long. Germline lookup yields CDR1 SQVTM and CDR2 ANQGSEA. The CDR3 region is CSVGDRGRDQPQHF. DNA for the CDR3: TGCAGCGTGGGGGACAGGGGTAGGGATCAGCCCCAGCATTTT. Full variable domain (missing parts from reference TRBV29-1 and TRBJ1-5): SAVISQKPSRDICQRGTSLTIQCQVDSQVTMMFWYRQQPGQSLTLIATANQGSEATYESGFVIDKFPISRPNLTFSTLTVSNMSPEDSSIYLCSVGDRGRDQPQHFGDGTRLSIL.

This clonotype came up a few times. CDR3 nucleotide sequence: TGCGCCAGCAGCTTAGCCGGGACTAGCACAGATACGCAGTATTTT. It yields the protein CASSLAGTSTDTQYF. The chain joins TRBV5-1 to TRBJ2-3; D is possibly TRBD2 (6 bases). Per the germline V gene, CDR1 is SGHRS and CDR2 is YFSETQ. With 2 bases removed from V and 0 bases from J, the gap between germline ends came to 10 bases. The CDR3 is 15 residues long.

In this sample, this clonotype turned up many times. V gene TRBV7-2 combines with J gene TRBJ2-3; 10 bases map to TRBD2. Germline V CDR1 and CDR2: SGHTA, FQGNSA. This CDR3 spans 15 amino acids. Germline trimming cut 5 bases from V and 6 bases from J; bases unmatched to any gene: 8. The DNA for the CDR3 is TGTGCCAGCAGCCTTACGGGACTAGCGTTGGATACGCAGTATTTT. Translation gives CASSLTGLALDTQYF.

This clonotype was seen many times. J is TRBJ2-7 and V is TRBV9; D perhaps matches TRBD1 (6 bases). CDR1 is SGDLS and CDR2 is YYNGEE in the germline V gene. Deletions cut 0 bases from V and 7 bases from J, with 14 bases between. The CDR3 covers 14 residues. CDR3: CASSVGDTRLEQYF. The CDR3 DNA reads TGTGCCAGCAGCGTAGGGGACACTCGTTTGGAGCAGTACTTC. The full variable domain, with the rest looked up from reference TRBV9 and TRBJ2-7, is DSGVTQTPKHLITATGQRVTLRCSPRSGDLSVYWYQQSLDQGLQFLIQYYNGEERAKGNILERFSAQQFPDLHSELNLSSLELGDSALYFCASSVGDTRLEQYFGPGTRLTVT.

V is TRBV6-1 and J is TRBJ2-1; perhaps D is TRBD1 or TRBD2 (9 bases each). The CDR3 totals 15 residues. Trimming pared 6 bases from V and 9 bases from J, leaving 21 bases between. Germline lookup yields CDR1 MNHNS and CDR2 SASEGT. DNA for the CDR3: TGTGCCAGCAGAGGACAGGGGATAGCGGGAGCTGAGCAGTTCTTC. The encoded protein is CASRGQGIAGAEQFF.

This clonotype was recorded a few times. This rearrangement joins TRBV30 to TRBJ2-2, with D unclear. The V gene's germline CDR1 is GTSNPN and CDR2 SVGIG (reference sequence). Trimming took 4 bases from V and 4 from J, leaving 13 bases between them. This CDR3 has 14 residues. DNA for the CDR3: TGTGCCTGGACCTGGGCAGCCCCCACCGGGGAGCTGTTTTTT. Its translation: CAWTWAAPTGELFF. The entire variable domain, with the rest obtained from reference TRBV30 and TRBJ2-2, is as follows: SQTIHQWPATLVQPVGSPLSLECTVEGTSNPNLYWYRQAAGRGLQLLFYSVGIGQISSEVPQNLSASRPQDRQFILSSKKLLLSDSGFYLCAWTWAAPTGELFFGEGSRLTVL.